Listed here are 18 T cell receptor beta chains from one sample, sequenced in a study of vaccination effects on CD4 cells after COVID-19 (dated by TCRdb to 2022 to 2024). Their antigen targets remain unknown. Receptor libraries were prepared by the immunoSEQ multiplex PCR assay. TCRdb took over this immuneACCESS table, retaining in-frame rearrangements with V and J assigned. Such tables are incomplete; in checked studies, under half of the missing clones stem from an unresolved V gene, and the remainder is unexplained. The sample has about 15,000 clones on record, 65% to 75% of them singletons. The ten top clones hold under 25% of the sample. The ViraFEST assay stimulated PBMC with viral peptide pools and then used TCR sequencing to identify antigen-specific CD4+ T cell clonotypes by expansion. After 10 to 11 days of culture, CD4+ T cells were isolated with the EasySep CD4+ T cell isolation kit. PCR-confirmed SARS-CoV-2 infection had occurred in convalescent patients between March and December 2020, before the Alpha, Beta and Delta variants emerged in the United States. Each participant received two doses of an mRNA SARS-CoV-2 vaccine, either BNT162b2 or mRNA-1273.

The sequences come from CD4+ T cells from PBMCs cultured with SARS-CoV-2 spike peptides, collected after COVID-19 vaccination. The sample's cell subset or site label, decoded: SARS-CoV-2 spike overlapping peptide pool stimulation. The receptors were sampled from a human donor who had a prior SARS-CoV-2 infection.

The genes are TRBV5-1 and TRBJ2-1; D ambiguous. V lost 0 bases to trimming and J lost 0 bases, with 10 bases between them. CDR3 length: 16 residues. CDR1 is SGHRS, CDR2 YFSETQ, per germline. CDR3 residues: CASSLVRASSYNEQFF. The CDR3 DNA follows: TGCGCCAGCAGCTTGGTTCGGGCGAGCTCCTACAATGAGCAGTTCTTC.

The CDR3 here is CASSLDPQRGSTDTQYF. Here the CDR3 DNA reads TGTGCCAGCAGCTTAGACCCCCAGCGGGGGAGCACAGATACGCAGTATTTT. This sequence joins TRBV11-3 and TRBJ2-3; TRBD2 agrees at 8 bases. J gave up 0 bases and V 0 bases, and 5 bases lay outside the gene matches. The CDR3 totals 17 residues. Germline lookup yields CDR1 SGHNT and CDR2 YENEEA.

Only one count was recorded for this clone. V gene TRBV4-2 combines with J gene TRBJ2-7; D assignment may be TRBD1 or TRBD2 (5 bases each). Germline V gene lookup returns CDR1 LGHNA and CDR2 YNFKEQ. The germline V and J ends were trimmed by 5 bases and 0 bases, with 14 bases remaining between them. The CDR3 runs 15 residues. The CDR3 region has the DNA TGTGCCAGCAGCGAGGGACCTTTCAGCTCCTACGAGCAGTACTTC. As protein: CASSEGPFSSYEQYF.

The chain is built from TRBV4-3 and TRBJ2-7, with 10 positions matching TRBD2. The V and J ends lost 1 base and 4 bases, in that order; junction bases with no gene match: 10. The CDR3 totals 17 residues. Germline loops: CDR1 LGHNA, CDR2 YSLEER. The CDR3 DNA is TGCGCCAGCAGCCAAGTAGTCGGGACTAGCGATCGGTACGAGCAGTACTTC. Protein sequence: CASSQVVGTSDRYEQYF.

This clone has just a few counts. The chain carries TRBV25-1 and TRBJ2-3; 9 positions match TRBD1. The CDR3 sequence is 14 residues long. The junction had 6 bases not matched to a gene; V was cut back by 7 bases and J by 4 bases. CDR1 and CDR2 from the germline V gene are MGHDK and SYGVNS. The CDR3 coding sequence is TGTGCCAGCACCTCCGGGACAGGGTCAGATACGCAGTATTTT. Translated: CASTSGTGSDTQYF.

V usage is TRBV5-1 and J usage is TRBJ2-1; TRBD2 might be the D (5 bases). Trimming left V 1 base short and J 1 base short, with 9 bases between. Germline V gene data show CDR1 as SGHRS and CDR2 as YFSETQ. This CDR3 is built from 15 residues. CDR3 DNA: TGCGCCAGCAGCTTGCCTCCGGGGTCCTACAATGAGCAGTTCTTC. Translated, it gives CASSLPPGSYNEQFF.

This clone was counted between two and nine times. The chain recombines TRBV12-5 with TRBJ2-7; D unclear. Germline assignment: CDR1 LGHNT and CDR2 FRNRAP. The CDR3 has 12 residues. V lost 1 base and J lost 9, with 10 bases in between. This chain's CDR3 is CASGLGSQRQYF. CDR3 bases: TGTGCTAGTGGTTTGGGCTCCCAGAGGCAGTACTTC.

This clone was observed a few times. The V call is TRBV15, the J call TRBJ1-5; perhaps TRBD1 as D (5 bases). The CDR3 has 14 amino acids. Germline V gene sequence: CDR1 LNHNV, CDR2 YYDKDF (reference sequence). V was trimmed by 3 bases and J by 6 bases, leaving 12 bases between them. As DNA, the CDR3 is TGTGCCACCAGCAGTAGACAGATCGGTCAGCCCCAGCATTTT. It translates to CATSSRQIGQPQHF.

The rearrangement links TRBV5-4 to TRBJ2-5; tentative D call: TRBD1 (7 bases). Germline values: CDR1 SGHNT, CDR2 YYREEE (reference sequence). The V and J ends lost 7 bases and 1 base respectively, with 20 bases between them. The CDR3 runs to 16 residues. CDR3 loop: CASDRRGTEIQETQYF. In DNA form, the CDR3 reads TGTGCCAGCGATAGACGCGGGACAGAAATCCAAGAGACCCAGTACTTC.

The V and J genes are TRBV5-1 and TRBJ2-1, with unresolved D. Germline V gives CDR1 SGHRS, CDR2 YFSETQ. V gave up 0 bases and J gave up 7 bases, with 5 bases separating them. This CDR3 is 12 amino acids long. The CDR3 region has the DNA TGCGCCAGCAGCTTGGAAGGGAATGAGCAGTTCTTC. Protein: CASSLEGNEQFF.

This clone appeared a few times. The chain uses TRBV7-2 and TRBJ2-7; D not certain. Between the trimmed V and J ends, which lost 2 bases and 5 bases, there was a span of 10 bases. The CDR3 has 13 residues. Germline-derived CDR1 and CDR2 are SGHTA and FQGNSA. CDR3 in amino acids: CASSLWFSDEQYF. The CDR3 DNA reads as TGTGCCAGCAGCTTATGGTTCTCAGACGAGCAGTACTTC.

The chain carries TRBV5-1 and TRBJ2-1; 9 bases agree with TRBD2. The CDR3 length is 15 residues. The J segment lost 6 bases and the V segment lost 0 bases, leaving 4 bases of the junction unmatched. Germline V CDR1 and CDR2: SGHRS, YFSETQ. CDR3 coding DNA: TGCGCCAGCAGCTTGGCGTGGACTAGCGCCAATGAGCAGTTCTTC. This sequence encodes CASSLAWTSANEQFF.

The V and J genes are TRBV4-3 and TRBJ2-3, with D unresolved. The length of the CDR3 is 15 residues. Per germline, CDR1 LGHNA and CDR2 YSLEER. Trimming took off 0 bases at V and 1 base at J, with 8 bases between the two ends. The CDR3 sequence is CASSQDPAGTDTQYF. The CDR3 region has the DNA TGCGCCAGCAGCCAAGATCCGGCAGGCACAGATACGCAGTATTTT.

This chain links TRBV19 with TRBJ2-5; 7 nucleotides line up with TRBD1. Trimming at V came to 1 base and at J to 5 bases, leaving 10 bases not matched to a gene. The V gene's germline CDR1 is LNHDA and CDR2 SQIVND (reference sequence). CDR3 length equals 16 residues. This chain's CDR3 is CASSIGPGTAEETQYF. In DNA form, the CDR3 reads TGTGCCAGTAGTATAGGTCCCGGGACAGCCGAGGAGACCCAGTACTTC.

V and J are TRBV2 and TRBJ2-3; 12 positions match TRBD2. The CDR3 totals 17 residues. From germline, CDR1 is SNHLY and CDR2 FYNNEI. V lost 6 bases to trimming and J lost 4 bases; unmatched junction nucleotides: 11. CDR3 DNA: TGTGCCAGCAGAGAAACTAGCGGGAGGTCGGGTGCAGATACGCAGTATTTT. Translated, it gives CASRETSGRSGADTQYF.

The V call is TRBV7-6, the J call TRBJ2-2; TRBD1 matches at 9 bases. CDR1 is SGHVS, CDR2 FNYEAQ, per germline. This CDR3 has 16 residues. Germline trimming cut 4 bases from V and 1 base from J; bases unmatched to any gene: 4. The CDR3 here is CASSSRQGGNTGELFF. As DNA, the CDR3 is TGTGCCAGCAGCTCGAGACAGGGGGGGAACACCGGGGAGCTGTTTTTT.

The V call is TRBV2, the J call TRBJ1-2; D may be TRBD1 (5 bases). In germline, CDR1 is SNHLY, CDR2 FYNNEI. This CDR3 has 14 amino acids. V was clipped by 6 bases and J by 8 bases, with 19 bases between them. The CDR3 loop is CASRRPGRSLGYTF. CDR3 nucleotides: TGTGCCAGCAGGCGACCGGGACGGTCTTTGGGCTACACCTTC.

The chain joins TRBV5-4 to TRBJ2-1, with a possible D match to TRBD2 (6 bases). V lost 4 bases and J lost 0, with 11 bases in between. Germline CDR1 and CDR2: SGHNT and YYREEE (reference sequence). The CDR3 sequence is 15 residues long. The CDR3 protein is CASSRDGSSYNEQFF. Written as DNA, the CDR3 is TGTGCCAGCAGCCGGGACGGGAGCTCCTACAATGAGCAGTTCTTC.